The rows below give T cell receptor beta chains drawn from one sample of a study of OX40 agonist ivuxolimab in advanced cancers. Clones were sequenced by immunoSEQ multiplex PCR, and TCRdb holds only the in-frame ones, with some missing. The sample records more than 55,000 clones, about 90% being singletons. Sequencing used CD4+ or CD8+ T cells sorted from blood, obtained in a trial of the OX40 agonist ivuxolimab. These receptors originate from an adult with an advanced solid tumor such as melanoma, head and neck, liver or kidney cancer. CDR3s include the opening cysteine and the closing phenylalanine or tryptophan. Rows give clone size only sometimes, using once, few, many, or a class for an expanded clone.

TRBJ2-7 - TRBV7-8 CASSSQGAGDEQYF
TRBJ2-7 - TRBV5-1 CATKRGESYEQYF
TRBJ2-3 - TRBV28 CASRRPGTTSDTQYF
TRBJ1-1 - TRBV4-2 CASSNTGFMNTEAFF
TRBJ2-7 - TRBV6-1 CASSVRQDSSYEQYF
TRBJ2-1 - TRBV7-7 CASSKEGGEQFF
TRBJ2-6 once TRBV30 CAWSVRAGANVLTF
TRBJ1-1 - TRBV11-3 CASSLEGISEAFF
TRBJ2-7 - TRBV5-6 CASSFSGEQYF
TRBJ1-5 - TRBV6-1 CASSGDVGNQPQHF
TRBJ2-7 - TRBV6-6 CASSYSQGGEQYF
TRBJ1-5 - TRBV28 CASSIGQVNQPQHF
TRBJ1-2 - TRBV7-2 CASSRGQKNYGYTF
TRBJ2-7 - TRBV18 CASSPPNREEQYF
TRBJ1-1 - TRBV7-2 CASNRQVTEAFF